The clone carrying this TCR beta chain came up many times. The target antigen is unknown. One end of the junction does not line up with germline, which may come from a read error. Amplified TCR beta CDR3 regions derived from RNA transcripts. An initial round of RT-PCR targeting the TCR CDR3 relied on the HTBI primer set. Using its own MiXCR run on the multiplex PCR reads, TCRdb lists one record per CDR3 protein. This sample has approximately 430,000 distinct CDR3 sequences; around a sixth occur once, and the top ten carry roughly 14%. The CDR3 has 13 amino acids. Germline V gene sequence: CDR1 SSHAT, CDR2 FNYEAQ (reference sequence). Stable hyperthyroidism: no ophthalmopathy progression over 18 months of follow-up. Around 10 ml fresh peripheral blood yielded the PBMCs. These data belong to a study of T cells in Graves' hyperthyroidism and ophthalmopathy. Findings of the study overall: Patients with ophthalmopathy were separated from those with stable hyperthyroidism by a 13 V-J model.

The specimen was blood. This receptor was identified in a woman in her late teens or twenties with Graves' hyperthyroidism. The chain uses TRBV7-7 and TRBJ1-1, with a weak D call TRBD1 (6 bases). The DNA for the CDR3 is TGTGCTAGCAGCTTAGCGGACAGCACTGAAGCTTTCTTT. Translation gives CASSLADSTEAFF.